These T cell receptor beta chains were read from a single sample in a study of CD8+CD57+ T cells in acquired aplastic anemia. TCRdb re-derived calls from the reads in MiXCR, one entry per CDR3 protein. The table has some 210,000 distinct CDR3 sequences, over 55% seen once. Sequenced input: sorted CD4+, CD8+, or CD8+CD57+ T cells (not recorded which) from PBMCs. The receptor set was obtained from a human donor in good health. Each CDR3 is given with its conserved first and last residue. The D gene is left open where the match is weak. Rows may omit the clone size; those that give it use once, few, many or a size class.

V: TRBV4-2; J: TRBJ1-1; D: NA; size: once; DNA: TGTGCCAGCAGCCAAGAACAGTCCACTGAAGCTTTCTTT; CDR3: CASSQEQSTEAFF
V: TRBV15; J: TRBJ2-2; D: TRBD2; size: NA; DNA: TGTGCCACCAGCAGAACTAGCGGGGGGGTGAACACCGGGGAGCTGTTTTTT; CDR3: CATSRTSGGVNTGELFF
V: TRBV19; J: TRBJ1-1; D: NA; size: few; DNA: TGTGCCAGTAGGACTCGGACTGCGAGGACTGAAGCTTTCTTT; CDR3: CASRTRTARTEAFF
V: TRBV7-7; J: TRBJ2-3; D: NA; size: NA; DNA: TGTGCCAGCAGCTACCGGGACACCATTAGCACAGATACGCAGTATTTT; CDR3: CASSYRDTISTDTQYF
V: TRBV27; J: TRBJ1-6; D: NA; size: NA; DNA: TGTGCCAGCAGTTTAAGGAGCTCCTATAATTCACCCCTCCACTTT; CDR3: CASSLRSSYNSPLHF
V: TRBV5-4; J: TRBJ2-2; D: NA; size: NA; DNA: TGCGCCAGCAGCCAAGATTGGGGCACCGGGGAGCTGTTTTTT; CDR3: CASSQDWGTGELFF
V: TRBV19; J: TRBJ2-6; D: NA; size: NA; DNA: TGTGCCAGTAGTCAGCAGACCTCTGGGGCCAACGTCCTGACTTTC; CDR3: CASSQQTSGANVLTF
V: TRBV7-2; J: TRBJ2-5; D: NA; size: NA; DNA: TGTGCCAGTAGTATAGACGGGGGAGAGACCCAGTACTTC; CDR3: CASSIDGGETQYF
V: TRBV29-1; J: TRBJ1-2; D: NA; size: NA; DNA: TGCAGCGTTTCGTCAGACACATCCTATGGCTACACCTTC; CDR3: CSVSSDTSYGYTF
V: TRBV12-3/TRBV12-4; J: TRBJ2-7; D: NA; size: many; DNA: TGTGCCAGCAGTTTGGGGACCATATACGAGCAGTACTTC; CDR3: CASSLGTIYEQYF
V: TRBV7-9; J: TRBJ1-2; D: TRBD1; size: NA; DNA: TGTGCCAGCAGCCGCCCGCGGGGGACAGCGAGTCTTTTATCGGGCTACACCTTC; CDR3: CASSRPRGTASLLSGYTF
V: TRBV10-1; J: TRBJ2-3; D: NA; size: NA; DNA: TGCGCCAGCAGTGAGGCCGCGGGAGATACGCAGTATTTT; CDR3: CASSEAAGDTQYF
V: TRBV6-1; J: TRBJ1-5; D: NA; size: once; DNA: TGTGCCAGCAGTTGGGGGGACTATCAGCCCCAGCATTTT; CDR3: CASSWGDYQPQHF
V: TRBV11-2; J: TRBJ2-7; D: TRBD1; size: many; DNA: TGTGCCAGCAGCTTCTCTCCGGACAGGGGTCACGAGCAGTACTTC; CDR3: CASSFSPDRGHEQYF
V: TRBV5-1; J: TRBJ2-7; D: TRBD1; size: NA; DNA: TGCGCCAGCAGACCGGGACAGGGTGCCTACAAGCAGTACTTC; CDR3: CASRPGQGAYKQYF
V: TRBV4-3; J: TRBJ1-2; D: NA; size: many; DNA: TGCGCCAGCAGCCAAGTTTCACAGGGTTATTACACCTTC; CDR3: CASSQVSQGYYTF
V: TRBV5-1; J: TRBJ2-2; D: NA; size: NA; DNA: TGCGCCAGCAGCTTTTACATGAACACCGGGGAGCTGTTTTTT; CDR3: CASSFYMNTGELFF
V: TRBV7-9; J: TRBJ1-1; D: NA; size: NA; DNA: TGTGCCAGCAGCGGGCGGGTGAGGTCAGGAGCTTTCTTT; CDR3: CASSGRVRSGAFF
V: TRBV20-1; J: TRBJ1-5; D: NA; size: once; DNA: TGCAGTGCTAGAGTAGGGATGGCAGGGGTCGATCAGCCCCAGCATTTT; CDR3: CSARVGMAGVDQPQHF
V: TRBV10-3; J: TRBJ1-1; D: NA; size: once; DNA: TGTGCCATCAGTGAGATCTCACACACTGAAGCTTTCTTT; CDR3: CAISEISHTEAFF
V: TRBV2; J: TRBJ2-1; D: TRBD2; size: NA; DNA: TGTGCCAGCAGAGAGGGACTAGGGGGGAATGAGCAGTTCTTC; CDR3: CASREGLGGNEQFF
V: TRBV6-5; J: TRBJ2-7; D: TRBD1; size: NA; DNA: TGTGCCAGCAGTTACCAGGGGGTTTACGAGCAGTACTTC; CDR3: CASSYQGVYEQYF
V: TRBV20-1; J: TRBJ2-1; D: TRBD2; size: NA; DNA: TGCAGTGCTAGAGGGACTAGCGGGATTGGTGAGCAGTTCTTC; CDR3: CSARGTSGIGEQFF
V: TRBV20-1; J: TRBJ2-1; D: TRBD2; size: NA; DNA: TGCAGTGCTAGATTGGCGGGAGGGGCGAATGAGCAGTTCTTC; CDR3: CSARLAGGANEQFF
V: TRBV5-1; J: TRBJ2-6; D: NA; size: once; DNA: TGCGCCAGCAGCTTGGTGGCAGGCACTGGGGCCAACGTCCTGACTTTC; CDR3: CASSLVAGTGANVLTF
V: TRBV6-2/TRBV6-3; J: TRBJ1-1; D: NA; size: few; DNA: TGTGCCAGCAGTTACTCGTTAGGTTTGAACACTGAAGCTTTCTTT; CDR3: CASSYSLGLNTEAFF
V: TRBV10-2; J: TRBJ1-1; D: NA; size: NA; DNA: TGCGCCAGCAAAACGGGCCTTGGTTCGGCTGAAGCTTTCTTT; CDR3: CASKTGLGSAEAFF
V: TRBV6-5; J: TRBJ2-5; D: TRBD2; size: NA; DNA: TGTGCCAGCAGGGTGACTAGCTTCGGAGCAGAGACCCAGTACTTC; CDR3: CASRVTSFGAETQYF
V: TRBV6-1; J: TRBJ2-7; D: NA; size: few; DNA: TGTGCCAGCAGTGAGACTTGGGGGAACTACGAGCAGTACTTC; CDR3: CASSETWGNYEQYF
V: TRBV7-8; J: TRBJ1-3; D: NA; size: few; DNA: TGTGCCAGCCGCCCCCGGGGGTTAGGAAACACCATATATTTT; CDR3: CASRPRGLGNTIYF
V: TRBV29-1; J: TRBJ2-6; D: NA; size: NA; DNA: TGCAGCGTTGAAGATCGATTGGACAGCTTCAAGACTTTC; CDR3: CSVEDRLDSFKTF
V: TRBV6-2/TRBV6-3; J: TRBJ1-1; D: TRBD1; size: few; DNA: TGTGCCAGCAGACCCGGACAGGGCTTTATGAACACTGAAGCTTTCTTT; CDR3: CASRPGQGFMNTEAFF
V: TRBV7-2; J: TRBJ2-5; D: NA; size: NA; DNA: TGTGCCAGCAGTCGGGAGTTCCGAGAGACCCAGTACTTC; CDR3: CASSREFRETQYF
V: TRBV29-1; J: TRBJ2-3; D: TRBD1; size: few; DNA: TGCAGCGGGGGACAGGGGGTCGCTCCCGATACGCAGTATTTT; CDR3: CSGGQGVAPDTQYF
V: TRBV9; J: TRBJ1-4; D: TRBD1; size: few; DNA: TGTGCCAGCAGCCAACCTAGAACCGGGACAGGGGGCGAAATCGGGTCGGAAAAACTGTTTTTT; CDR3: CASSQPRTGTGGEIGSEKLFF
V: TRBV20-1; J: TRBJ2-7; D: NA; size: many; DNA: TGCAGTGCTAGTGAGCAGGGTAACGAGCAGTACTTC; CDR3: CSASEQGNEQYF
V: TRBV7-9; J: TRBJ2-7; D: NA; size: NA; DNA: TGTGCCAGCAGCTTAGCGCTCGGGAGCTCCTACGAGCAGTACTTC; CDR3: CASSLALGSSYEQYF
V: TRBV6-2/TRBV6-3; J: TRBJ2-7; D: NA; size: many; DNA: TGTGCCAGCAGTCCATTGGGTGAGCTCCACGAGCAGTACTTC; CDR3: CASSPLGELHEQYF
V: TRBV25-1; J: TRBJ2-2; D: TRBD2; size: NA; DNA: TGTGCCAGCAGGAAGGACGGCGGACTAGCGGGAGTGTTCGGGGAGCTGTTTTTT; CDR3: CASRKDGGLAGVFGELFF
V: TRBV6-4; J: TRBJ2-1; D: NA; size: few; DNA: TGTGCCAGCGCCCCGGGACACGAGAATGAGCAGTTCTTC; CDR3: CASAPGHENEQFF
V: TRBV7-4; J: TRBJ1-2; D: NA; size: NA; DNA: TGTGCCAGCAGCTCGGGCAGTAACTATGGCTACACCTTC; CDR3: CASSSGSNYGYTF
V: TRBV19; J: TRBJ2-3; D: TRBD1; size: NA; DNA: TGTGCCAGTAGTATGGGACAGGGGGGTATCACAGATACGCAGTATTTT; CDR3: CASSMGQGGITDTQYF
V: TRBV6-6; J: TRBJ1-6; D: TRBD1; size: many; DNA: TGTGCCAGCAGTTACCCAGGGGGCGGTAATTCACCCCTCCACTTT; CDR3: CASSYPGGGNSPLHF
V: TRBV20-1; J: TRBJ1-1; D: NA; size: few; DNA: TGCAGTGCCGTCCGGGGTGGACAGTTTGAAGCTTTCTTT; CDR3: CSAVRGGQFEAFF
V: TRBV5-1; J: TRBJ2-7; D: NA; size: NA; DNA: TGCGCCAGCAGCTGGGGGGTGGGCAGCAGCTCCTACGAGCAGTACTTC; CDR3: CASSWGVGSSSYEQYF
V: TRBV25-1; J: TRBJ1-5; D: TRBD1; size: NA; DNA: TGTGCCAGCAAGGGACAGGGGGGCAATCAGCCCCAGCATTTT; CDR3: CASKGQGGNQPQHF
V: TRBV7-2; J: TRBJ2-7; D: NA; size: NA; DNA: TGTGCCAGCAGTATCAACCTAAACTCCTACGAGCAGTACTTC; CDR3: CASSINLNSYEQYF
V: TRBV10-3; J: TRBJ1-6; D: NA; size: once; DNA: TGTGCCATCAGTGAGTTGCCCCGCAGGGGTCAGCCGAATTCACCCCTCCACTTT; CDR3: CAISELPRRGQPNSPLHF
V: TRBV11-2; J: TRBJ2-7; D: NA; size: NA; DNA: TGTGCCGGCAGGCCTCACGTCGACTCCCGCGAGCAGTACTTC; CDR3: CAGRPHVDSREQYF
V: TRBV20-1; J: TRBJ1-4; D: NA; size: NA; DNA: TGCAGTGCCCAAGGACAGCCTAATGAAAAACTGTTTTTT; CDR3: CSAQGQPNEKLFF
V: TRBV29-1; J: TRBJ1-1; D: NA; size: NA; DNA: TGCAGCGTTGGATCCGGGTCCTCGAACACTGAAGCTTTCTTT; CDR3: CSVGSGSSNTEAFF
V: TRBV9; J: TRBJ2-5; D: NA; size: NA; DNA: TGTGCCAGCAGCGTAGTGGGCAGGGGAGAGACCCAGTACTTC; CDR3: CASSVVGRGETQYF
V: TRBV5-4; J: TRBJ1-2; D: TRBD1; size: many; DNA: TGTGCCAGCAGACACAGGGGGACCATTTCTGGCTACACCTTC; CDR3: CASRHRGTISGYTF
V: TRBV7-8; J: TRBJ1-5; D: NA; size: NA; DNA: TGTGCCAGCAGCGGTAGCAATCAGCCCCAGCATTTT; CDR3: CASSGSNQPQHF
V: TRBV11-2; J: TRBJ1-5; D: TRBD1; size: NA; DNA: TGTGCCAGCAGCTCCCGGACAGGGAAGGAGCCCCAGCATTTT; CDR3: CASSSRTGKEPQHF